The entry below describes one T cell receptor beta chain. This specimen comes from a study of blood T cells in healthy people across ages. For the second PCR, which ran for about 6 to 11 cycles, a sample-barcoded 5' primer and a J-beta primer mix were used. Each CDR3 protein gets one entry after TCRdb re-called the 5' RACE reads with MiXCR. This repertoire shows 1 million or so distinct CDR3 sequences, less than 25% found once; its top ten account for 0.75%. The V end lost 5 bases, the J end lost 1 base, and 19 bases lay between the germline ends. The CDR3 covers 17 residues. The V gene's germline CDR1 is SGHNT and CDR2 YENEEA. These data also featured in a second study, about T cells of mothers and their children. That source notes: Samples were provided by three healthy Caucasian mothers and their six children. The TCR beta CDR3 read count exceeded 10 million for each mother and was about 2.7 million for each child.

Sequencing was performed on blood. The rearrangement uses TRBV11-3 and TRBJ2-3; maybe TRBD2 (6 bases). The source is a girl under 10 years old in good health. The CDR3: CASSKFSSVFRTDTQYF. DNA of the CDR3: TGTGCCAGCAGCAAGTTCTCTAGCGTTTTTCGCACAGATACGCAGTATTTT.